The subject of this entry is one T cell receptor (beta chain). No antigen is known for it. The PCR had 60 Vbeta and 13 Jbeta primers. Clones were read by immunoSEQ multiplex PCR, and TCRdb kept only the in-frame ones, dropping some. The sample has some 130,000 clones; 81% are singletons. The data are from a study of cytomegalovirus exposure and HLA in healthy donors. Study results and caveats: Researchers left out some V segments, among them TRBV6-2 and TRBV6-3, as indistinguishable.

The trim removed 7 bases at V and 6 bases at J, leaving 9 bases unmatched. The germline V gene encodes CDR1 SQVTM and CDR2 ANQGSEA. The CDR3 sequence is 13 residues long. Sequences were obtained from PBMCs. This clonotype originated in a man in his late teens or twenties in good health and CMV-seronegative. V is TRBV29-1 and J is TRBJ1-1; 9 nucleotides agree with TRBD1. CDR3: CSASQGARAEAFF. The CDR3 nucleotides read TGCAGCGCCTCACAGGGGGCGCGGGCTGAAGCTTTCTTT.